The text below deals with one T cell receptor (beta chain). Its cognate antigen is unknown. The germline V gene encodes CDR1 SGHNT and CDR2 YYREEE (reference sequence). The CDR3 has 14 residues. The V segment lost 5 bases and the J segment 2 bases; nucleotides outside the gene matches: 6. These data originate in a study of T-cell memory formation after mild COVID-19. Study-level background: TCR clusters were mostly donor specific.

TCRdb redid the calling of the 5' RACE reads with MiXCR, one entry per CDR3 protein. The table shows 150,000 to 200,000 distinct CDR3 sequences, with roughly 28% occurring only once. Study observations and caveats: A subset of responding clones appeared in pre-infection memory, suggesting cross-reactive memory joined. Day 15 to 85 contracting clones showed balanced CD4/CD8; later expanders leaned CD4+. Shrinking CD4+ clones resided mostly in CM and EM, and CD8+ ones in EMRA.

The chain uses TRBV5-4 and TRBJ2-7; 8 bases are a match to TRBD2. The clonotype was recovered from an adult woman who had mild COVID-19 (a few samples of this study predate the infection). Cell type and time point are not known. Sequenced input: PBMCs or a T cell subset sorted from them (not recorded which). The CDR3 loop is CASRVGGGPYEQYF. The CDR3 nucleotides are TGTGCCAGCAGGGTTGGCGGGGGGCCCTACGAGCAGTACTTC.